The TCR beta chain under discussion was sequenced for a study of blood T cell repertoires in COVID-19. Only in-frame clones appear in the TCRdb table, and some are missing; sequencing was by immunoSEQ multiplex PCR. Of roughly 120,000 clones in the sample, under 80% were seen once. This clone has a single count. The germline V and J ends were trimmed by 2 bases and 3 bases, with 14 bases remaining between them. The germline V gene has CDR1 SGHRS and CDR2 YFSETQ. This CDR3 has 15 residues. This clonotype originated in an older man with acute or convalescent COVID-19. Sequencing used peripheral blood. V usage is TRBV5-1 and J usage is TRBJ1-1; maybe TRBD1 (5 bases). This CDR3 reads CASSLTQVPYTEAFF. CDR3 DNA sequence: TGCGCCAGCAGCTTAACACAGGTACCTTACACTGAAGCTTTCTTT.